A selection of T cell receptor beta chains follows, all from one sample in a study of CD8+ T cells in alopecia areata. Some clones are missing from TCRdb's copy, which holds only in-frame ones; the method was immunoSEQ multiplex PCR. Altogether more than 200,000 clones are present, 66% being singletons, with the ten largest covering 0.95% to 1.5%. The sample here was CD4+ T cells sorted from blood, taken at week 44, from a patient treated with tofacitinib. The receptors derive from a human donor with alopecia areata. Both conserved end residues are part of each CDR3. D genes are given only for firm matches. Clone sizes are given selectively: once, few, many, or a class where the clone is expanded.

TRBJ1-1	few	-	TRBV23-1	CASNRANLTYTEAFF	TGCGCCAGCAATAGGGCAAACTTAACTTACACTGAAGCTTTCTTT
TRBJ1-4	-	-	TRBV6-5	CASRGSANEKLFF	TGTGCCAGCAGAGGGTCCGCTAATGAAAAACTGTTTTTT
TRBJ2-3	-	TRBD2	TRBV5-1	CASRTGTSGPDTQYF	TGCGCCAGCAGGACTGGGACTAGCGGGCCGGATACGCAGTATTTT
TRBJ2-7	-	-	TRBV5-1	CASSFESGALGEQYF	TGCGCCAGCAGCTTCGAATCGGGAGCGTTGGGGGAGCAGTACTTC
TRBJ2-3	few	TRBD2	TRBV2	CASGSGTSSGNTQYF	TGTGCCAGCGGCTCCGGGACTAGCAGCGGAAATACGCAGTATTTT
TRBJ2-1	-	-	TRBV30	CAWSVYGPTASSYNEQFF	TGTGCCTGGAGTGTGTATGGACCGACAGCGAGCTCCTACAATGAGCAGTTCTTC
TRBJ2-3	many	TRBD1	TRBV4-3	CASSQGQGHTDTQYF	TGCGCCAGCAGCCAAGGACAGGGACACACAGATACGCAGTATTTT
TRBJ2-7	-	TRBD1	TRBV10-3	CAISGAIPGQGAYEQYF	TGTGCCATCAGTGGGGCGATACCGGGACAGGGGGCCTACGAGCAGTACTTC
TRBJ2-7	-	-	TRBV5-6	CASSLEAYEQYF	TGTGCCAGCAGCTTGGAAGCCTACGAGCAGTACTTC
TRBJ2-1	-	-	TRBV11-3	CASSSPREGVSYNEQFF	TGTGCCAGCAGCTCACCCCGGGAAGGGGTCTCCTACAATGAGCAGTTCTTC
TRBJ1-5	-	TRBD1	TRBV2	CASKETGVPSIGQPQHF	TGTGCCAGCAAAGAGACAGGGGTCCCCTCTATTGGCCAGCCCCAGCATTTT
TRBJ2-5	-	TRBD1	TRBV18	CASSPARGHKDRQETQYF	TGTGCCAGCTCCCCGGCCCGGGGTCACAAGGACAGGCAAGAGACCCAGTACTTC
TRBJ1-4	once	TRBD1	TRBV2	CASGIGGRDEKLFF	TGTGCCAGCGGAATAGGGGGCCGGGATGAAAAACTGTTTTTT
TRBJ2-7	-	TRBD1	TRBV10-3	CAIRDRGYEQYF	TGTGCCATCCGGGACAGGGGCTACGAGCAGTACTTC
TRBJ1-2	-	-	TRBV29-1	CSVDRGNGYTF	TGCAGCGTTGATCGGGGAAATGGCTACACCTTC
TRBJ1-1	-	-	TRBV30	CAWRAGRRLMNTEAFF	TGTGCCTGGAGAGCGGGACGGCGCCTCATGAACACTGAAGCTTTCTTT
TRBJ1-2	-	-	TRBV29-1	CSVEVSGVHGYTF	TGCAGCGTTGAGGTGTCAGGGGTACATGGCTACACCTTC
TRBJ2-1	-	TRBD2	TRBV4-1	CASSGSGGFSYNEQFF	TGCGCCAGCAGCGGTTCGGGGGGGTTTTCCTACAATGAGCAGTTCTTC
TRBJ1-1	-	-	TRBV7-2	CASSAQQGHRTEAFF	TGTGCCAGCAGCGCCCAACAAGGACACCGCACTGAAGCTTTCTTT
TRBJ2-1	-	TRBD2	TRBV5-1	CASSLSQRGRNQFF	TGCGCCAGCAGCTTGAGCCAGCGGGGAAGAAATCAGTTCTTC
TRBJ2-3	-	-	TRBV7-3	CASSTVRTDTQYF	TGTGCCAGCAGCACCGTGAGAACAGATACGCAGTATTTT
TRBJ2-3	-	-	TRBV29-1	CSVSGTVTPYTQYF	TGCAGCGTTTCCGGGACGGTAACTCCTTATACGCAGTATTTT
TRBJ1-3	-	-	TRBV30	CAWSVSVSGNTIYF	TGTGCCTGGAGTGTGTCGGTCTCTGGAAACACCATATATTTT
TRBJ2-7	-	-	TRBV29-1	CSVEMGGRQYF	TGCAGCGTTGAAATGGGGGGCCGCCAGTACTTC
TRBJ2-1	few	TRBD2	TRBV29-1	CSAGTSGGLGEQFF	TGCAGCGCTGGGACTAGCGGGGGGTTGGGTGAGCAGTTCTTC
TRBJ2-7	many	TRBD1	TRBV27	CASSYKGQGAYEQYF	TGTGCCAGCAGCTATAAGGGACAGGGAGCCTACGAGCAGTACTTC
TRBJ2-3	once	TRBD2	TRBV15	CATSRAQRGGTDTQYF	TGTGCCACCAGCAGAGCCCAGCGGGGAGGCACAGATACGCAGTATTTT
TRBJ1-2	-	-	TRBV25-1	CASSELGRLDGYTF	TGTGCCAGCAGTGAATTAGGCAGGTTGGATGGCTACACCTTC
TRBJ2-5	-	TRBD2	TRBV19	CASSKNRWTSGQETQYF	TGTGCCAGTAGTAAAAATCGTTGGACTAGCGGCCAAGAGACCCAGTACTTC
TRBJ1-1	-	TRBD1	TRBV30	CAWNPGGFGEAFF	TGTGCCTGGAATCCAGGGGGCTTCGGTGAAGCTTTCTTT
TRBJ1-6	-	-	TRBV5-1	CASSLSGRSPLHF	TGCGCCAGCAGCTTGTCAGGGAGATCACCCCTCCACTTT
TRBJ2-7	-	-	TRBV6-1	CASSAQPLQGEQYF	TGTGCCAGCAGTGCCCAACCTCTTCAGGGCGAGCAGTACTTC